The present T cell receptor beta chain was sequenced within a study of cytomegalovirus exposure and HLA in healthy donors. Study results and limitations: Specificity for CMV antigens was confirmed in vitro for a few of the CMV-associated chains. Whilst most TCR sequences proved rare, a subset of public TCRs occurred across many donors. Reports described diagnosis of cytomegalovirus status by the classifier as highly specific and sensitive.

The repertoire was sequenced with immunoSEQ multiplex PCR; TCRdb's copy has only in-frame clones and lacks some. Of approximately 120,000 clones in the sample, around 94% are singletons; the top ten hold under 1.5%. This CDR3 comprises 18 residues. Trimming cost V 4 bases and J 1 base; bases outside gene matches: 6. Germline V gives CDR1 MGHRA, CDR2 YSYEKL. This clone was detected once. The antigen remains undetermined. The clonotype comes from a woman under 30 in good health and CMV-seronegative. The sequenced sample was PBMCs. J is TRBJ2-5 and V is TRBV4-1; 16 positions agree with TRBD2. CDR3 sequence (DNA): TGCGCCAGCAGCCCGGGACTAGCGGGGGGGCAGGCCCAAGAGACCCAGTACTTC. It translates to CASSPGLAGGQAQETQYF.